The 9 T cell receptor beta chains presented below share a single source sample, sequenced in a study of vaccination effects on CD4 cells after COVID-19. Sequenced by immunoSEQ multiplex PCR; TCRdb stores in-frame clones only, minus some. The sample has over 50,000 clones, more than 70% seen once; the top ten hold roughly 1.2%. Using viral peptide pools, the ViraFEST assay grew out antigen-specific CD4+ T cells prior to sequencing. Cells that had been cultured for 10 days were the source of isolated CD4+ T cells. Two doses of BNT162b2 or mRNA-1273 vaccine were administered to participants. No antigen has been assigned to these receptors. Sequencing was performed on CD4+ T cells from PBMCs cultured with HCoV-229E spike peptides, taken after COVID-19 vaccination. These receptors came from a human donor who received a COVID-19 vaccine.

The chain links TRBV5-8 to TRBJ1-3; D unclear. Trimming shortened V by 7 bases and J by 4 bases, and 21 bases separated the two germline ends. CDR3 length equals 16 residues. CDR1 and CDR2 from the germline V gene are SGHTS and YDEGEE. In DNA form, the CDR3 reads TGTGCCAGCCCCGCTTGGCCACCTCGGTCAGGAAACACCATATATTTT. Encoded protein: CASPAWPPRSGNTIYF.

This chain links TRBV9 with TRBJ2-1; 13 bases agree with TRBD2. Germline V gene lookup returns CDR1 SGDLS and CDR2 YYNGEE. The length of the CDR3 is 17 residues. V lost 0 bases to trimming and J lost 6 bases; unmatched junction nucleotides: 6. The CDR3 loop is CASSVGLAGGQGNEQFF. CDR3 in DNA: TGTGCCAGCAGCGTAGGACTAGCGGGGGGCCAAGGCAATGAGCAGTTCTTC.

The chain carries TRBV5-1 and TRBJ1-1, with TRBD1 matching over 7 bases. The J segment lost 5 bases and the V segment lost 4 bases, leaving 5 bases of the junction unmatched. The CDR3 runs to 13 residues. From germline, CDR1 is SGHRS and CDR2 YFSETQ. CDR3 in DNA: TGCGCCAGCAGCCGGGGGACAGCGACTGAAGCTTTCTTT. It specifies CASSRGTATEAFF. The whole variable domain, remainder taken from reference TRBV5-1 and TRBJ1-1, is KAGVTQTPRYLIKTRGQQVTLSCSPISGHRSVSWYQQTPGQGLQFLFEYFSETQRNKGNFPGRFSGRQFSNSRSEMNVSTLELGDSALYLCASSRGTATEAFFGQGTRLTVV.

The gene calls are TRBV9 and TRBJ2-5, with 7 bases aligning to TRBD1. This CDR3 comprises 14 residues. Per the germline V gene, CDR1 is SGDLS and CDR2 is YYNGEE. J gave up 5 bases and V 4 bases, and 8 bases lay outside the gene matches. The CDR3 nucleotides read TGTGCCAGCAGCCCAGCCTGGGACAGTGAGACCCAGTACTTC. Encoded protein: CASSPAWDSETQYF.

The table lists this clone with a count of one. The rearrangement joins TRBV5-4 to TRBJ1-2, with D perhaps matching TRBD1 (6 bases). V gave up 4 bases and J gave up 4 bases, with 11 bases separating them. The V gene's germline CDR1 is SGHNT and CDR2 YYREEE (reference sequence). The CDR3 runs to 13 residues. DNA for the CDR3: TGTGCCAGCAGCCTCACAGGGACCTATGGCTACACCTTC. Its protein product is CASSLTGTYGYTF.

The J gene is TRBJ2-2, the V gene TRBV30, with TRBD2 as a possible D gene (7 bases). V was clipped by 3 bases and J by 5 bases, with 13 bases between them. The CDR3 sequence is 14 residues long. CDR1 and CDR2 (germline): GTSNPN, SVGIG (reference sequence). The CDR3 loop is CAWRGGLNTGELFF. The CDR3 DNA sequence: TGTGCCTGGAGGGGGGGGCTTAATACCGGGGAGCTGTTTTTT.

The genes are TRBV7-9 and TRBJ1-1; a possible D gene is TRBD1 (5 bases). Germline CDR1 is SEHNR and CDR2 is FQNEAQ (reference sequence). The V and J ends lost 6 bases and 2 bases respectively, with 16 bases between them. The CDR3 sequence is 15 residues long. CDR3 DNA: TGTGCCAGCAGAAAAACGGGACGGATTAACACTGAAGCTTTCTTT. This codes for CASRKTGRINTEAFF.

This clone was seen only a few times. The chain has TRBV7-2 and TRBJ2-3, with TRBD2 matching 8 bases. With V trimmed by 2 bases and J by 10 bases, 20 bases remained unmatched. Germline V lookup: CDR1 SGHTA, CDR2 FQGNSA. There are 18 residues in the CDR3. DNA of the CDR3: TGTGCCAGCAGCTTACTTTTCGGGGCGGGGGGCGGCTTGGTTCCGCAGTATTTT. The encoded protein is CASSLLFGAGGGLVPQYF.

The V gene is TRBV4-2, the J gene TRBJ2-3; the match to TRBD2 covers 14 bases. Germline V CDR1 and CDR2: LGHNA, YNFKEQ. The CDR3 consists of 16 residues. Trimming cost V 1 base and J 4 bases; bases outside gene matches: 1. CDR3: CASSQGTSGGSDTQYF. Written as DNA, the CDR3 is TGTGCCAGCAGCCAAGGGACTAGCGGGGGGTCAGATACGCAGTATTTT.